This T cell receptor (beta chain) emerged from a study of long-term antiretroviral therapy in people with HIV (dated by TCRdb to 2022 to 2024). The study in broad terms: The earliest samples were collected roughly a decade before the 2015 WHO recommendation for immediate ART, at a time when ART was usually postponed until CD4 counts fell. Of the 30 or so participants with HIV, some 12 were female. No cross-contamination during QIAcube processing turned up in test extractions that ran a monoclonal T-cell line alongside 30 to 40 polyclonal samples. A total of about 180 cryopreserved PBMC samples were contributed to the cohort by 30 adults with confirmed HIV infection, with samples collected serially over a mean of approximately six years (range 1-12). This retrospective serial study examined whether starting ART and sustained HIV suppression were associated with changes in the composition and diversity of the TRB repertoire in peripheral blood. General findings and caveats noted by the study authors: The samples span the years 2004 to 2017, and the ART regimens used at that time may not be as effective as current regimens. CDR3 length ranges in HIV repertoires were narrower than in controls, and network structure suggested an antigen-experienced repertoire with only a slight naive shift after ART. No data were available on ART adherence, viral resistance or therapy changes, limiting inferences about post-ART repertoire changes. Limited PBMC availability meant only the TCR beta chain was sequenced, without alpha chain pairing. Because cell numbers in pre-ART samples were limited, unsorted PBMC were profiled instead of sorted CD4+ and CD8+ T cells. Expanded TRB clones identified before ART initiation dominated the repertoire across all time points, though the dominance fluctuated and decreased in many PLHIV after ART. Starting ART was linked to a significant rise in TRB diversity, yet even after long-term ART the diversity remained significantly lower than in transplant donor controls.

On this clone: The specificity of this receptor is unknown. Per-nucleotide qualities are absent, and no much larger clonotype sits a single base away.

The immunoSEQ hsTCRB v3.0 assay was used at survey level resolution to sequence the TRB variable region. A depth of roughly 35,000-55,000 T-cell genomes per sample was targeted for TRB sequencing. Pooled TRB libraries were sequenced on an Illumina MiSeq with a v3 150-cycle kit. The original pipeline was this. Repertoire analysis was performed in R inside a reproducible Nextflow workflow that covered QC, data transformation and analysis. Custom analyses were implemented in LymphoSeq2, an R package for AIRR-Seq data exploration. A handful of samples that yielded fewer than 5000 total TRB sequences were excluded, so that under 200 HIV repertoires were analyzed. Among the approximately 180 HIV repertoires that were kept, some 60 were collected before ART initiation and over 120 were collected after ART initiation. Repertoires were downsampled to 5000 TRB nucleotide sequences, with summary statistics averaged over 100 downsampling iterations. The analysis kept only TRB sequences whose CDR3 regions were at least seven amino acids long. Diversity was assessed using a clonality score derived from Shannon entropy and using the Gini coefficient. Repertoire networks linked the top 5000 CDR3 amino acid sequences whenever two sequences differed by an edit distance of one. Antigen specificity groups and MHC restriction were predicted for TRB CDR3 amino acid sequences with GLIPH2. To flag known CMV, EBV, HIV or tissue antigen associations, CDR3 amino acid sequences were matched against VDJdb and McPAS-TCR. Pre-ART, post-ART and control groups were compared with Wilcoxon signed-rank tests and Holm-Bonferroni correction. TCRdb holds this immuneACCESS table with in-frame rearrangements only. Some clones are missing; in checked studies, unresolved V genes explain under half, and the rest has no known cause. V, J and clone size derive from that table, while D and trimming were established from the DNA sequence. In all, the sample holds some 38,000 clones, and 80% of those were seen once. Roughly 5.6% of the sample lies in the top ten.

As encoded in the germline V gene (reference sequence), CDR1 is MNHEY while CDR2 is SMNVEV. Counted from cysteine to phenylalanine, this CDR3 has 18 amino acids. This entry keeps only the CDR3 DNA: 54 bases, framed from base 1. The V end loses 3 bases and the J end loses 2 bases, and a stretch of 22 bases separates them. To be included, a participant needed at least one PBMC sample from before ART initiation plus at least two post-ART samples. Every participant with HIV received treatment in the United States of America. Before DNA extraction, cryopreserved samples of about 0.9-10 million PBMC were thawed and then washed. At the time of the earliest PBMC sample for each participant with HIV, ages ranged from roughly 23 to 55 years. Each participant contributed PBMC samples from 1-4 timepoints before ART initiation and 2-8 timepoints after ART initiation, with a median of 7 samples. Serial HIV viral load, CD4+ T-cell count, ART history and demographic data were obtained for every participant. A Qiagen kit on a QIAcube was used to extract genomic DNA from unsorted PBMC, with samples processed in batches of 12.

Recombination linked TRBV27 to TRBJ1-2; TRBD1 is a weak D gene call, 5 bases matching. The receptor was derived from a man aged 18 to 29 with HIV. The sample here was unsorted PBMCs, taken 1.5 years after starting antiretroviral therapy. For the CDR3, the sequence is CASSLGPPGTRGNYGYTF. The DNA reads as follows: TGTGCCAGCAGTTTGGGCCCCCCCGGGACGAGAGGGAACTATGGCTACACCTTC.